The TCR beta chain described here comes from a study of Graves' ophthalmopathy and Graves' hyperthyroidism. The authors amplified TCR beta CDR3 regions, and they did so from RNA transcripts for repertoire sequencing. Second-round multiplex PCR came after a first-round RT-PCR that employed HTBI primers. TCRdb processed the multiplex PCR reads anew with MiXCR; each CDR3 protein has one entry. The data hold roughly 500,000 distinct CDR3 sequences, with about 15% observed a single time. Ophthalmopathy donors were characterized by moderate-to-severe activity, CAS of at least 3, NOSPECS of at least 4, and duration under 3 months. PBMCs had their origin in fresh peripheral blood (over 8.5 ml). The V gene's germline CDR1 is ENHRY and CDR2 SYGVKD. The V gene end was trimmed by 11 bases and the J gene end by 0 bases; junction bases not matched to a gene: 5. This CDR3 region has 13 residues.

The V call is TRBV10-3, the J call TRBJ2-7; 9 positions match TRBD1. The sample taken for sequencing was blood. The clonotype originates from a woman in her twenties or thirties with Graves' ophthalmopathy. The CDR3 sequence: CAAEGQGSYEQYF. The CDR3 DNA reads TGTGCCGCCGAGGGACAGGGCTCCTACGAGCAGTACTTC.